Sequencing of this T cell receptor beta chain was carried out in a study of technical replicates of blood from several donors. CDR1 and CDR2 (germline): SGHDT, YYEEEE. Trimming cost V 2 bases and J 2 bases, with 11 bases left between them. This CDR3 region has 14 residues. Method: immunoSEQ multiplex PCR; TCRdb's copy keeps in-frame clones and lacks some. Among fewer than 95,000 clones, roughly nine tenths were seen once, and the ten largest hold just under 0.25%. Input material: T cells isolated from PBMCs. The source of this sequence is a human donor in good health. The J gene is TRBJ2-7, the V gene TRBV5-6, with a tentative D call TRBD1 (5 bases). CDR3 coding DNA: TGTGCCAGCAGCTTTGGACAATCTACCTACGAGCAGTACTTC. Protein sequence: CASSFGQSTYEQYF.